The present T cell receptor beta chain was sequenced within a study of T cell responses to AZD1222 COVID-19 vaccine. Some clones are missing from TCRdb's copy, which holds only in-frame ones; the method was immunoSEQ multiplex PCR. The sample shows approximately 130,000 clones, 70% to 90% of them seen only once. The V gene's germline CDR1 is KGHSH and CDR2 LQKENI. The CDR3 sequence is 14 residues long. After removal of 5 bases from V and 4 bases from J, the junction contained 7 bases not matched to a gene. This sequence originates from an adult who received the AZD1222 COVID-19 vaccine. This specimen was peripheral blood, taken 28 days after the second AZD1222 dose. The genes are TRBV18 and TRBJ1-2; 7 bases are shared with TRBD1. The chain's CDR3 is CASSASTGFYGYTF. CDR3 sequence (DNA): TGTGCCAGCTCAGCCTCGACAGGGTTCTATGGCTACACCTTC.